This entry features one T cell receptor (beta chain) sequence. Its antigen is not known. In the PCR, 60 Vbeta and 13 Jbeta primers were used. The assay was immunoSEQ multiplex PCR, and TCRdb's table has in-frame clones only and misses some. The data hold 150,000 to 200,000 clones, with 65% to 85% observed a single time. Trimming took 1 base from V and 7 from J, leaving 15 bases between them. This CDR3 region has 15 residues. The germline CDR1 and CDR2 sequences are SGHRS and YFSETQ. The sample comes from a study of cytomegalovirus exposure and HLA in healthy donors. Study-level results: The study labeled fewer than 200 TCR beta chains cytomegalovirus-associated.

The source of this sequence is a man aged 35-49 years in good health and CMV-seropositive. The chain has TRBV5-1 and TRBJ2-1, with D possibly being TRBD1 (6 bases). The material sequenced was PBMCs. CDR3 amino acids: CASSLFQGPENEQFF. In DNA form, the CDR3 reads TGCGCCAGCAGCTTGTTCCAGGGGCCAGAAAATGAGCAGTTCTTC.